This TCR beta chain was observed in a study of T cell clones after liver transplantation (dated by TCRdb to between 2019 and 2020). About the study as a whole: The samples were obtained from ITN030ST, a randomized trial that attempted immunosuppression withdrawal within 2 years after liver transplantation. Tolerance was defined as complete withdrawal of immunosuppression for at least one year without a rise in liver enzymes beyond twice the upper limit of normal. Blood samples were collected pre-transplant, pre-randomization before withdrawal, and post-randomization after either full withdrawal or failed withdrawal. The studied cohort comprised 8 liver transplant recipients, 3 classified as tolerant and 5 as non-tolerant. Third party-reactive TCRbeta sequences from pre-transplant MLRs were also identified as an antigen-independent comparator for donor-reactive sequences. Until randomization at 12-24 months post-transplant, subjects were given standard immunosuppression, with no induction therapy. Of the eight recipients, three were HCV-positive, while the remaining recipients had been transplanted for non-autoimmune, non-viral indications. Donor-reactive T cell clones were identified by TCRbeta sequencing following a pre-transplant mixed lymphocyte reaction and were subsequently tracked in post-transplant blood.

Results the study describes overall, beyond this receptor: Donor-reactive sequences declined more than third party-reactive ones, suggesting partial antigen-specific deletion unrelated to withdrawal success. A significant post-transplant decrease in circulating donor-reactive CD4 TCRbeta sequences was observed in most of the 8 subjects, irrespective of tolerance or HCV status. Low numbers of available donor cells limited the measurable donor-reactive repertoire in two subjects. Once repertoire turnover was taken into account, donor-reactive detection showed a significant reduction for CD4 in 7 of 8 subjects and for CD8 in 8 of 8. Since no allograft tissue specimens were available, donor-reactive T cells may have migrated into the graft instead of being deleted. Conclusions were preliminary, limited by small, heterogeneous patient numbers and non-standardized post-transplant time points.

Frozen genomic DNA underwent high-throughput TCRbeta CDR3 sequencing by immunoSEQ, including PCR amplification, mapping, bias correction and internal controls. The source study handled its data this way. Only productive rearrangements were retained, and each unique TCRbeta sequence was defined by its CDR3 nucleotide sequence together with its V and J gene. For classification of a sequence as donor-reactive, at least 5-fold expansion in CFSE-low cells relative to unstimulated pre-transplant cells and a frequency of at least 0.01% were required. Minimum frequency thresholds were set for each subject on the basis of the unstimulated sample with the lowest template count, so that a detection power of at least 90% was ensured. Jensen-Shannon divergence between the top 1000 TCRbeta sequences post- versus pre-transplant served as the measure of repertoire turnover. Changes in detection of donor-reactive sequences were assessed with two-sided Fisher's exact tests. Imported from immuneACCESS, the table was reduced by TCRdb to in-frame sequences with V and J called. These copies leave out some clones; in studies compared against another copy, an unresolved V gene accounts for under half, and the cause of the remainder is not known. From that table come the V and J calls and clone size; the DNA was used to work out D and trimming. For this sample there are around 100,000 clones; roughly 80% appear just once. The ten biggest clones cover approximately 2.8% of the sample.

As to this clone: It has no known antigen specificity. Base quality data are lacking; no much larger clone is found one base away.

V and J lose 1 base and 0 bases, and a span of 12 bases separates them. The CDR3 spans 17 residues, from the cysteine through the phenylalanine. The sequence is cut down to CDR3 DNA, 51 bases in frame from base 1. CDR1 SGHTA and CDR2 FQGNSA were looked up in the germline V gene. Thawed unstimulated PBMCs were stained for CD3, CD4 and CD8 and FACS-sorted into CD3+CD4+ and CD3+CD8+ populations. Each of the 8 studied subjects was randomized to immunosuppression withdrawal. The Qiagen DNeasy Blood and Tissue Kit was used for isolation of genomic DNA. Sequenced material: CD4+ T cells from blood, taken approximately 50 months after liver transplant. The TCR comes from a human patient who received a liver transplant. Where a transplant has occurred, the graft donor may have supplied some of the T cells. The chain uses TRBV7-2 and TRBJ2-2, and possibly TRBD1, on 6 matching bases. The nucleotides read TGTGCCAGCAGCTTAGACGCAGGGGCTACGAACACCGGGGAGCTGTTTTTT. Its protein reads: CASSLDAGATNTGELFF.